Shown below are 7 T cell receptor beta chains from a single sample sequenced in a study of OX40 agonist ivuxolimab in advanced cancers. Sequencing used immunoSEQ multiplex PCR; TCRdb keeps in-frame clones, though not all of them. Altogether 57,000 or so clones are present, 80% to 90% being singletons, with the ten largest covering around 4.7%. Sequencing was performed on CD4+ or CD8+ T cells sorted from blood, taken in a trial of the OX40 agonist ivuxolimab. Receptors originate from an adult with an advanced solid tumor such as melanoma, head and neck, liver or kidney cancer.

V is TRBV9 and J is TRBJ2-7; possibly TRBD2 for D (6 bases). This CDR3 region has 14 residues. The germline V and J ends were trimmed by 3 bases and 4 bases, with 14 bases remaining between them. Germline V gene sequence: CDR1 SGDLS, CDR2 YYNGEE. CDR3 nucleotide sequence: TGTGCCAGCAGCGCTACTCCAGGAGGGTACGAGCAGTACTTC. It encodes CASSATPGGYEQYF.

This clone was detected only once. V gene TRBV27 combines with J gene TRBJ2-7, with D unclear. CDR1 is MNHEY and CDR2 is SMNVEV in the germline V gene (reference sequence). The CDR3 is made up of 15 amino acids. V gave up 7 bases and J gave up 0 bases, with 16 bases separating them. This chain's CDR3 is CASTHWVGNSYEQYF. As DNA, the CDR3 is TGTGCCAGCACGCACTGGGTCGGTAACTCCTACGAGCAGTACTTC.

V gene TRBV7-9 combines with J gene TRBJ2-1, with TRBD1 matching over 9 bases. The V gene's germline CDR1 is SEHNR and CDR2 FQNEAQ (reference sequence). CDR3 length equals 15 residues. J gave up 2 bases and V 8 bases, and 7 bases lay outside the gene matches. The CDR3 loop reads CASGRDRVTYNEQFF. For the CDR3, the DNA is TGTGCCAGCGGCCGGGACAGGGTCACCTACAATGAGCAGTTCTTC.

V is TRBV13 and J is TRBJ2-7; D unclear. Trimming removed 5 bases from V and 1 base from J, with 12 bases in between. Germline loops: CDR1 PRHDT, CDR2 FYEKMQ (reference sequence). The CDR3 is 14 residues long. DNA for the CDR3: TGTGCCAGCAGCATCACAAGTGGTTCCTACGAGCAGTACTTC. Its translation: CASSITSGSYEQYF.

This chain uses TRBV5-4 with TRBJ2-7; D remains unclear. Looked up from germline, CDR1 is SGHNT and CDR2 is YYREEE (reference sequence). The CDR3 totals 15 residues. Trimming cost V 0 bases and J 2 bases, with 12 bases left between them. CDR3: CASSLDRATAYEQYF. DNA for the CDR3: TGTGCCAGCAGCTTGGATAGGGCTACCGCCTACGAGCAGTACTTC. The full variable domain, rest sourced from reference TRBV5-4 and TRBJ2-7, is ETGVTQSPTHLIKTRGQQVTLRCSSQSGHNTVSWYQQALGQGPQFIFQYYREEENGRGNFPPRFSGLQFPNYSSELNVNALELDDSALYLCASSLDRATAYEQYFGPGTRLTVT.

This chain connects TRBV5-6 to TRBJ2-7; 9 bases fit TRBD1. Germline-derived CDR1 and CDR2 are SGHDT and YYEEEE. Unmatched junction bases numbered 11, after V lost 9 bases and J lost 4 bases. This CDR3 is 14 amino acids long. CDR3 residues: CAIPDRGNWYEQYF. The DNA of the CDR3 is TGTGCCATCCCCGACAGGGGGAATTGGTACGAGCAGTACTTC.

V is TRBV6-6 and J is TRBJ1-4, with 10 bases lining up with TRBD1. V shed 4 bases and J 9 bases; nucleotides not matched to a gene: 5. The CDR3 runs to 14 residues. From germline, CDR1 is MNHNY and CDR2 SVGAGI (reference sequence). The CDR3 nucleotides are TGTGCCAGCAGTTCTGGACAGGGGGAGAAAAAACTGTTTTTT. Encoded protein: CASSSGQGEKKLFF.